One and the same sample provided the 13 T cell receptor beta chains below, sequenced in a study of T cells in Graves' hyperthyroidism and ophthalmopathy. RNA transcripts provided the source from which TCR beta CDR3 regions were amplified. RT-PCR in the first round (using the HTBI primer set) targeted the TCR CDR3. TCRdb called the multiplex PCR reads again in MiXCR, with one record for every CDR3 protein. Of 410,000 or so distinct CDR3 sequences in the sample, about 15% are singletons; the top ten hold under 15%. Material: blood. The receptors here all came from a man between 18 and 29 years old with Graves' ophthalmopathy.

This clonotype appeared many times. The chain has TRBV12-3 or TRBV12-4 and TRBJ1-2; D uncertain. Trimming stripped 1 base from V and 8 bases from J, with 8 bases between. The CDR3 runs to 12 residues. CDR3 nucleotide sequence: TGTGCCAGCAGTTTAGTCGCCGGAGGCTACACCTTC. Amino acid sequence: CASSLVAGGYTF.

This clonotype was recorded at least ten times. V usage is TRBV7-8 and J usage is TRBJ2-7; 8 bases map to TRBD1. This CDR3 spans 13 amino acids. The germline V gene encodes CDR1 SGHVS and CDR2 FQNEAQ. The trim removed 5 bases at V and 9 bases at J, leaving 9 bases unmatched. DNA of the CDR3: TGTGCCAGCAGCCTCCAGGGACAGGCTGGGCAGTACTTC. Its translation: CASSLQGQAGQYF.

A single count supports this clonotype. With a much larger clone just one base away, this may be a read error. The chain carries TRBV6-1 and TRBJ2-5; TRBD2 might be the D (5 bases). The CDR3 loop spans 15 amino acids. The V gene's germline CDR1 is MNHNS and CDR2 SASEGT. With 6 bases removed from V and 2 bases from J, the gap between germline ends came to 16 bases. CDR3 region: CASRHSPEGQETQYF. CDR3 in DNA: TGTGCCAGCAGGCACTCACCCGAGGGTCAAGAGACCCAGTACTTC.

This clonotype was detected only a few times. V usage is TRBV24-1 and J usage is TRBJ1-5, with 7 bases that match TRBD1. J was trimmed by 3 bases and V by 12 bases; bases with no gene match: 13. This CDR3 is built from 15 residues. Germline V gene data show CDR1 as KGHDR and CDR2 as SFDVKD. CDR3 protein: CASRPGTAFNQPQHF. The CDR3 DNA reads as TGTGCCTCAAGGCCCGGGACAGCATTCAATCAGCCCCAGCATTTT.

This clonotype was observed a few times. This sequence may be a read error, since a much larger clone differs from it by one base. The rearrangement links TRBV2 to TRBJ2-7, with TRBD1 matching over 9 bases. Germline V CDR1 and CDR2: SNHLY, FYNNEI. The CDR3 sequence is 14 residues long. The junction had 6 bases not matched to a gene; V was cut back by 7 bases and J by 2 bases. CDR3 bases: TGTGCCAGCATGGGGACAGGGCCTACCTACGAGCAGTACTTC. It specifies CASMGTGPTYEQYF.

The V call is TRBV6-2 or TRBV6-3, the J call TRBJ2-1; 16 bases agree with TRBD2. V shed 8 bases, J shed 7 bases, and the junction held 8 bases outside the gene matches. Per germline, CDR1 MNHEY and CDR2 SVGEGT. This CDR3 spans 16 amino acids. The CDR3 sequence: CASLRGLAGGGNEQFF. CDR3 bases: TGTGCCAGCCTGAGGGGACTAGCGGGAGGGGGAAATGAGCAGTTCTTC.

This clonotype was seen a single time. The chain carries TRBV4-1 and TRBJ2-5, with 7 positions matching TRBD1. The J call is in doubt because the DNA end fits TRBJ2-1 better. CDR1 and CDR2 (germline): MGHRA, YSYEKL. This CDR3 has 15 amino acids. The CDR3 DNA follows: TGCGCCAGCAGCCAAGTCGACAGGGTCATGGGGACCCAGTTCTTC. Its translation is CASSQVDRVMGTQFF.

This clonotype was recorded many times. The CDR3 region is CAWSPGLSYSPLHF. CDR3 sequence (DNA): TGTGCCTGGAGCCCGGGACTGTCTTACTCACCCCTCCACTTT. The V gene is TRBV30, the J gene TRBJ1-6, with TRBD1 as a possible D gene (5 bases). V was pared by 3 bases and J by 10 bases, with 16 bases between. Germline CDR1 and CDR2: GTSNPN and SVGIG (reference sequence). The CDR3 has 14 amino acids.

This clonotype showed up many times. This chain joins TRBV5-1 and TRBJ1-1; possible D gene TRBD1, 6 bases. The V end lost 3 bases, the J end lost 7 bases, and 10 bases lay between the germline ends. Germline V lookup: CDR1 SGHRS, CDR2 YFSETQ. This CDR3 is built from 12 residues. The CDR3 spells CASSYGQREAFF. CDR3 coding DNA: TGCGCCAGCAGCTACGGACAGCGTGAAGCTTTCTTT.

This clonotype occurred many times. The chain employs TRBV7-9 and TRBJ2-5, with D possibly being TRBD2 (5 bases). This CDR3 contains 14 residues. V shed 2 bases and J shed 5 bases, with 12 bases lying between them. CDR1 is SEHNR and CDR2 is FQNEAQ in the germline V gene (reference sequence). The CDR3 region is CASSLSGSGETQYF. As DNA, the CDR3 is TGTGCCAGCAGCTTATCTGGGTCGGGGGAGACCCAGTACTTC. Combining the CDR3 with reference TRBV7-9 and TRBJ2-5 gives the whole variable domain DTGVSQNPRHKITKRGQNVTFRCDPISEHNRLYWYRQTLGQGPEFLTYFQNEAQLEKSRLLSDRFSAERPKGSFSTLEIQRTEQGDSAMYLCASSLSGSGETQYFGPGTRLLVL.

The chain links TRBV7-6 to TRBJ2-3; no clear D. Germline-derived CDR1 and CDR2 are SGHVS and FNYEAQ. The CDR3 totals 15 residues. Trimming left V 5 bases short and J 4 bases short, with 16 bases between. The CDR3 reads CASSRTLGGADTQYF. The DNA for the CDR3 is TGTGCCAGCAGCCGAACCTTGGGCGGAGCAGATACGCAGTATTTT.

This clonotype was recorded at least ten times. This rearrangement joins TRBV11-3 to TRBJ2-3; 15 bases fit TRBD2. From germline, CDR1 is SGHNT and CDR2 YENEEA. The trim removed 5 bases at V and 4 bases at J, leaving 4 bases unmatched. The CDR3 has 16 residues. CDR3 sequence (DNA): TGTGCCAGCAGCCGAGGGACTAGCGGGGGGCCAGATACGCAGTATTTT. Its protein product is CASSRGTSGGPDTQYF.

This clonotype was detected ten times or more. The chain carries TRBV6-6 and TRBJ1-2; perhaps TRBD1 as D (6 bases). V was cut by 2 bases and J by 6 bases, with 10 bases left in between. This CDR3 has 13 residues. Germline values: CDR1 MNHNY, CDR2 SVGAGI (reference sequence). CDR3 sequence: CASSYATGNGYTF. The CDR3 nucleotides are TGTGCCAGCAGTTACGCAACAGGGAATGGCTACACCTTC.